A selection of T cell receptor beta chains follows, all from one sample in a study of blood T cell repertoires in COVID-19. Data came from immunoSEQ multiplex PCR; TCRdb stores just in-frame clones and leaves some out. This sample has just over 150,000 clones; approximately 90% occur once, and the top ten carry around 6.7%. Sample: PBMCs or T cells enriched from blood (not recorded which). These receptor sequences come from a woman between 45 and 60 years old who had recovered from COVID-19. CDR3s include the opening cysteine and the closing phenylalanine or tryptophan. The D gene is left open where the match is weak. The size field is filled for only some rows; it gives once, few, many or a size class.

CDR3: CASSLYRNEKLFF; DNA: TGTGCCAGCAGCTTGTACAGGAATGAAAAACTGTTTTTT; size: .; V: TRBV7-8; J: TRBJ1-4; D: .
CDR3: CASREDRGEAFF; DNA: TGTGCCAGCAGGGAAGACAGGGGGGAAGCTTTCTTT; size: .; V: TRBV2; J: TRBJ1-1; D: TRBD1
CDR3: CASSLDPGLPNTEAFF; DNA: TGCGCCAGCAGCTTAGACCCGGGTCTCCCAAACACTGAAGCTTTCTTT; size: .; V: TRBV5-1; J: TRBJ1-1; D: .
CDR3: CASSYYSNQPQHF; DNA: TGTGCCAGCAGCTACTATAGCAATCAGCCCCAGCATTTT; size: .; V: TRBV5-5; J: TRBJ1-5; D: .
CDR3: CASSQDGSGSSYEQYF; DNA: TGTGCCAGCAGCCAAGATGGTAGCGGCAGCTCCTACGAGCAGTACTTC; size: .; V: TRBV4-2; J: TRBJ2-7; D: .
CDR3: CASSSQGIYEQYF; DNA: TGTGCCAGCAGCTCACAGGGAATCTACGAGCAGTACTTC; size: .; V: TRBV5-6; J: TRBJ2-7; D: .
CDR3: CASSRGPRGETQYF; DNA: TGTGCCAGCAGCCGGGGCCCGCGGGGGGAGACCCAGTACTTC; size: .; V: TRBV7-3; J: TRBJ2-5; D: TRBD2
CDR3: CASSYPGGWEQYF; DNA: TGTGCCAGCAGTTACCCGGGGGGATGGGAGCAGTACTTC; size: .; V: TRBV6-2/TRBV6-3; J: TRBJ2-7; D: TRBD2
CDR3: CATSGSGQNNSPLHF; DNA: TGTGCCACCTCGGGATCGGGACAGAATAATTCACCCCTCCACTTT; size: few; V: TRBV5-6; J: TRBJ1-6; D: TRBD1
CDR3: CASSFQGMNTEAFF; DNA: TGTGCCAGTAGTTTCCAGGGGATGAACACTGAAGCTTTCTTT; size: many; V: TRBV19; J: TRBJ1-1; D: .
CDR3: CAWGEGQGAYEQYF; DNA: TGTGCCTGGGGTGAGGGACAGGGAGCCTACGAGCAGTACTTC; size: .; V: TRBV30; J: TRBJ2-7; D: TRBD1
CDR3: CASSLGGWRGVNTDTQYF; DNA: TGTGCCAGCAGCTTGGGAGGGTGGCGGGGGGTTAACACAGATACGCAGTATTTT; size: once; V: TRBV5-4; J: TRBJ2-3; D: TRBD2
CDR3: CATRTGSGELFF; DNA: TGTGCCACCCGGACAGGGTCCGGGGAGCTGTTTTTT; size: .; V: TRBV24-1; J: TRBJ2-2; D: TRBD1
CDR3: CASSPEGVVGSIQYF; DNA: TGTGCCAGCAGCCCCGAGGGAGTCGTCGGGAGCATTCAGTACTTC; size: .; V: TRBV5-5; J: TRBJ2-4; D: .
CDR3: CASSLLGQVGEQFF; DNA: TGTGCCAGCAGTCTACTGGGACAAGTGGGGGAGCAGTTCTTC; size: .; V: TRBV6-5; J: TRBJ2-1; D: .
CDR3: CASSRGSRNQPQHF; DNA: TGTGCCAGCAGTAGGGGGTCTCGCAATCAGCCCCAGCATTTT; size: once; V: TRBV6-2/TRBV6-3; J: TRBJ1-5; D: .
CDR3: CASSAGLLYEQYF; DNA: TGTGCCAGTAGTGCGGGACTCCTCTACGAGCAGTACTTC; size: .; V: TRBV19; J: TRBJ2-7; D: .
CDR3: CASKKDRAEQYF; DNA: TGTGCCAGCAAGAAAGACAGGGCCGAGCAGTACTTC; size: .; V: TRBV2; J: TRBJ2-7; D: TRBD1
CDR3: CASSRGGRNGYTF; DNA: TGTGCCAGCAGCCGAGGGGGCCGTAATGGCTACACCTTC; size: .; V: TRBV7-2; J: TRBJ1-2; D: TRBD1
CDR3: CASSLWQDNEQFF; DNA: TGTGCTAGCAGCTTATGGCAGGACAATGAGCAGTTCTTC; size: .; V: TRBV7-7; J: TRBJ2-1; D: .
CDR3: CASSPWTSGYSYEQYF; DNA: TGTGCCAGTTCCCCTTGGACTAGCGGATACTCCTACGAGCAGTACTTC; size: .; V: TRBV19; J: TRBJ2-7; D: TRBD2
CDR3: CASSNPTGGNSYGYTF; DNA: TGTGCCAGCTCGAACCCCACAGGGGGCAATAGCTATGGCTACACCTTC; size: few; V: TRBV25-1; J: TRBJ1-2; D: TRBD1
CDR3: CASSQDGGEQYF; DNA: TGCGCCAGCAGCCAAGATGGCGGGGAGCAGTACTTC; size: .; V: TRBV4-3; J: TRBJ2-7; D: .
CDR3: CASSKRGSGTIYGYTF; DNA: TGTGCCAGCAGCAAAAGGGGTTCAGGAACTATTTATGGCTACACCTTC; size: .; V: TRBV3-1/TRBV3-2; J: TRBJ1-2; D: .
CDR3: CASSEGGFGPQHF; DNA: TGTGCCAGCAGCGAAGGGGGTTTTGGCCCCCAGCATTTT; size: .; V: TRBV6-4; J: TRBJ1-5; D: .
CDR3: CASSLSLDRGEETQYF; DNA: TGCGCCAGCAGCTTATCCCTCGACAGGGGTGAAGAGACCCAGTACTTC; size: once; V: TRBV5-1; J: TRBJ2-5; D: TRBD1
CDR3: CASSPGTSGLNEQFF; DNA: TGTGCCAGCAGCCCTGGGACTAGCGGGCTTAATGAGCAGTTCTTC; size: .; V: TRBV9; J: TRBJ2-1; D: TRBD2
CDR3: CASSLKAAANYGYTF; DNA: TGTGCCAGCAGCCTGAAAGCGGCAGCCAACTATGGCTACACCTTC; size: .; V: TRBV9; J: TRBJ1-2; D: .
CDR3: CASSLASTGTGGYTF; DNA: TGTGCCAGCAGCTTAGCGTCAACCGGGACAGGCGGCTACACCTTC; size: .; V: TRBV7-8; J: TRBJ1-2; D: TRBD1
CDR3: CASSLFLGGSSYNEQFF; DNA: TGTGCCAGCAGCTTGTTTCTAGGCGGGAGCTCCTACAATGAGCAGTTCTTC; size: few; V: TRBV5-4; J: TRBJ2-1; D: TRBD2
CDR3: CASAKQGSSLKNTEAFF; DNA: TGCGCCAGCGCGAAACAGGGCTCGTCATTAAAGAACACTGAAGCTTTCTTT; size: .; V: TRBV5-1; J: TRBJ1-1; D: .
CDR3: CASSALAGGTNTGELFF; DNA: TGTGCCAGCAGTGCCCTAGCGGGGGGAACGAACACCGGGGAGCTGTTTTTT; size: once; V: TRBV6-4; J: TRBJ2-2; D: TRBD2
CDR3: CASTQQGHQPQHF; DNA: TGTGCCAGCACGCAACAGGGACATCAGCCCCAGCATTTT; size: once; V: TRBV6-6; J: TRBJ1-5; D: .
CDR3: CASSQDFGGSAEAFF; DNA: TGCGCCAGCAGCCAAGATTTCGGGGGGAGCGCTGAAGCTTTCTTT; size: many; V: TRBV4-3; J: TRBJ1-1; D: .
CDR3: CASSPRTSGAYEQYF; DNA: TGTGCCAGCTCACCACGGACTAGCGGGGCTTACGAGCAGTACTTC; size: few; V: TRBV18; J: TRBJ2-7; D: TRBD2
CDR3: CATSREGGPSQPQHF; DNA: TGTGCCACCAGCAGAGAAGGGGGCCCTAGTCAGCCCCAGCATTTT; size: few; V: TRBV15; J: TRBJ1-5; D: TRBD1
CDR3: CASSLADTNYGYTF; DNA: TGTGCCAGCTCACTAGCAGATACTAACTATGGCTACACCTTC; size: .; V: TRBV18; J: TRBJ1-2; D: .
CDR3: CATSRDPPGNTEAFF; DNA: TGTGCCACCAGCAGAGATCCGCCGGGGAACACTGAAGCTTTCTTT; size: .; V: TRBV15; J: TRBJ1-1; D: .
CDR3: CASSPPVGTGKGRTEAFF; DNA: TGTGCCAGCTCACCACCGGTGGGGACAGGGAAAGGACGCACTGAAGCTTTCTTT; size: .; V: TRBV18; J: TRBJ1-1; D: TRBD1
CDR3: CASSRGQGSGYTF; DNA: TGTGCCAGCAGCCGCGGACAGGGCAGTGGCTACACCTTC; size: .; V: TRBV7-9; J: TRBJ1-2; D: TRBD1
CDR3: CASSQGVGRSGGAEGDEQFF; DNA: TGTGCCAGCAGCCAAGGGGTAGGTCGAAGCGGGGGGGCCGAAGGGGATGAGCAGTTCTTC; size: .; V: TRBV4-2; J: TRBJ2-1; D: TRBD2
CDR3: CATSSLDRGGTGELFF; DNA: TGTGCCACCAGCAGCTTGGACAGGGGCGGCACCGGGGAGCTGTTTTTT; size: once; V: TRBV15; J: TRBJ2-2; D: TRBD1
CDR3: CASSREGTGGYGGGYTF; DNA: TGTGCCAGCAGCCGAGAAGGGACAGGGGGCTACGGTGGCGGCTACACCTTC; size: .; V: TRBV7-8; J: TRBJ1-2; D: TRBD1
CDR3: CASSFDRGWTDTQYF; DNA: TGTGCCAGCAGCTTCGACAGGGGATGGACAGATACGCAGTATTTT; size: .; V: TRBV7-2; J: TRBJ2-3; D: TRBD1
CDR3: CATSDATGADEQYF; DNA: TGTGCCACCAGTGATGCTACAGGGGCCGACGAGCAGTACTTC; size: .; V: TRBV24-1; J: TRBJ2-7; D: TRBD1
CDR3: CASSFRVPGLAGGPDTQYF; DNA: TGTGCCAGCAGCTTCAGAGTCCCGGGACTAGCGGGGGGGCCAGATACGCAGTATTTT; size: .; V: TRBV7-3; J: TRBJ2-3; D: TRBD2
CDR3: CASSQVDRGGYTF; DNA: TGCGCCAGCAGCCAAGTGGACAGGGGGGGCTACACCTTC; size: .; V: TRBV4-3; J: TRBJ1-2; D: TRBD1
CDR3: CASSQVEGGQEEQYF; DNA: TGTGCCAGCAGCCAAGTCGAGGGGGGGCAAGAGGAGCAGTACTTC; size: once; V: TRBV4-2; J: TRBJ2-7; D: .
CDR3: CAGSSYRENIQYF; DNA: TGTGCCGGAAGCTCTTACAGGGAAAACATTCAGTACTTC; size: .; V: TRBV7-9; J: TRBJ2-4; D: .
CDR3: CASSWTGVNQPQHF; DNA: TGTGCCAGCAGTTGGACAGGGGTTAATCAGCCCCAGCATTTT; size: .; V: TRBV6-5; J: TRBJ1-5; D: TRBD1
CDR3: CASRLRGAEAFF; DNA: TGTGCCAGCAGGCTCAGGGGGGCTGAAGCTTTCTTT; size: .; V: TRBV6-5; J: TRBJ1-1; D: TRBD1
CDR3: CASSPGQGKHTQYF; DNA: TGTGCCAGCAGCCCCGGACAGGGGAAGCATACGCAGTATTTT; size: .; V: TRBV11-2; J: TRBJ2-3; D: TRBD1
CDR3: CSVLPDTRRTEAFF; DNA: TGCAGCGTTCTCCCGGACACCCGCAGGACTGAAGCTTTCTTT; size: .; V: TRBV29-1; J: TRBJ1-1; D: .
CDR3: CASSSEGDQPQHF; DNA: TGTGCCAGCAGCTCAGAGGGGGATCAGCCCCAGCATTTT; size: once; V: TRBV7-2; J: TRBJ1-5; D: .